Here is one T cell receptor beta chain with its context. Its specificity is not known. This record comes from a study of PD-1 blockade in classical Hodgkin lymphoma. The repertoire was sequenced with immunoSEQ multiplex PCR; TCRdb's copy has only in-frame clones and lacks some. The sample lists around 31,000 clones, more than 80% occurring once. Time point of the sample: newly diagnosed, previously untreated cHL patient sample. Magnetic negative selection was used to purify CD4+ T cells from PBMCs that had been thawed. Study-wide results and limits: Newly diagnosed patients had baseline TCR diversity that was reportedly lower than that of healthy donors.

The specimen sequenced was CD4+ T cells from blood. The receptor was isolated from a human donor with classical Hodgkin lymphoma.

CDR3 protein: CAISDREGSVQETQYF. CDR3 DNA: TGTGCCATCAGTGACAGAGAGGGAAGCGTTCAAGAGACCCAGTACTTC. The chain joins TRBV10-3 to TRBJ2-5; possible D gene TRBD2, 5 bases. The CDR3 is 16 residues long. V was shortened by 3 bases and J by 2 bases, with 16 bases between the two germline ends. CDR1 is ENHRY, CDR2 SYGVKD, per germline.